These 30 T cell receptor beta chains were all obtained from the same sample, sequenced in a study of beta chain features in type 1 diabetes. What was sequenced were expressed TCRB transcripts, since all of the isolated RNA had been reverse transcribed. Here immunoSEQ multiplex PCR was the method, and the copy in TCRdb shows in-frame clones only, minus some. The sample has about 620,000 clones; around a sixth are singletons. Material for sequencing was naive CD4+ T cells from blood. These receptors originate from a man aged 18 to 35 in good health.

The chain combines TRBV20-1 with TRBJ1-1; D unclear. Germline V gene sequence: CDR1 DFQATT, CDR2 SNEGSKA (reference sequence). The V end lost 2 bases, the J end lost 4 bases, and 5 bases lay between the germline ends. The CDR3 loop spans 11 amino acids. CDR3 sequence (DNA): TGCAGTGCTAGATATATCACTGAAGCTTTCTTT. This sequence encodes CSARYITEAFF.

The chain has TRBV30 and TRBJ1-5; 7 bases agree with TRBD1. The CDR3 extends over 16 amino acids. Trimming took 1 base from V and 4 from J; bases not matched to a gene: 10. Germline V gives CDR1 GTSNPN, CDR2 SVGIG (reference sequence). The CDR3 is CAWSEWGQGENQPQHF. The CDR3 DNA follows: TGTGCCTGGAGTGAGTGGGGCCAGGGGGAAAATCAGCCCCAGCATTTT.

The rearrangement uses TRBV7-6 and TRBJ2-5; D remains unclear. The CDR3 length is 12 residues. Between the trimmed V and J ends, which lost 3 bases and 2 bases, there was a span of 4 bases. From germline, CDR1 is SGHVS and CDR2 FNYEAQ. The CDR3 loop is CASSFQQETQYF. CDR3 nucleotide sequence: TGTGCCAGCAGCTTTCAACAAGAGACCCAGTACTTC.

V gene TRBV7-2 combines with J gene TRBJ2-7; tentatively, D is TRBD1 (6 bases). V lost 1 base, J lost 4 bases, and 14 bases lay in between. The germline CDR1 and CDR2 sequences are SGHTA and FQGNSA. The CDR3 is 15 residues long. Here the CDR3 reads CASSLVLGAPYEQYF. The CDR3 DNA reads as TGTGCCAGCAGCTTAGTGCTGGGGGCGCCGTACGAGCAGTACTTC.

The chain couples TRBV7-2 to TRBJ1-1; 8 bases agree with TRBD1. CDR1 and CDR2 (germline): SGHTA, FQGNSA. The length of the CDR3 is 14 residues. V trimming: 5 bases; J trimming: 4 bases; junction bases outside the gene matches: 6. The CDR3 reads CASSLRQGSTEAFF. CDR3 coding DNA: TGTGCCAGCAGCCTCCGACAGGGGAGCACTGAAGCTTTCTTT.

About this clone itself: The sample has other DNA sequences that encode this CDR3 too. The V and J genes are TRBV18 and TRBJ1-1, with D unresolved. The CDR3 consists of 14 residues. V was cut by 1 base and J by 1 base, with 7 bases left in between. CDR1 and CDR2 (germline): KGHSH, LQKENI. This CDR3 is CASSPLAGNTEAFF. The CDR3 region has the DNA TGTGCCAGCTCACCACTTGCAGGGAACACTGAAGCTTTCTTT.

The chain links TRBV4-3 to TRBJ2-5; 7 bases line up with TRBD2. In germline, CDR1 is LGHNA, CDR2 YSLEER. The CDR3 runs to 15 residues. The V gene end was trimmed by 3 bases and the J gene end by 2 bases; junction bases not matched to a gene: 6. Here the CDR3 DNA reads TGCGCCAGCAGCCACCTGGGACTACGTCAAGAGACCCAGTACTTC. Amino acids: CASSHLGLRQETQYF.

This clone has just a few counts. The rearrangement joins TRBV4-3 to TRBJ2-6; D call uncertain. The V and J ends lost 2 bases and 2 bases respectively, with 19 bases between them. Germline V gene data show CDR1 as LGHNA and CDR2 as YSLEER. This CDR3 spans 19 amino acids. The DNA of the CDR3 is TGCGCCAGCAGCCAAAGAGGATTGCCCGGGCAAGCTGGGGCCAACGTCCTGACTTTC. Translated: CASSQRGLPGQAGANVLTF.

With respect to this clone: The identical CDR3 is also encoded by other nucleotide sequences in the sample. This chain links TRBV4-1 with TRBJ1-5; D may be TRBD1 (5 bases). CDR1 and CDR2 from the germline V gene are MGHRA and YSYEKL. The CDR3 runs 16 residues. V was pared by 3 bases and J by 9 bases, with 21 bases between. This chain's CDR3 is CASSHAGVLRDRPQHF. CDR3 coding DNA: TGCGCCAGCAGCCACGCAGGAGTCCTCAGGGATAGGCCCCAGCATTTT.

V usage is TRBV28 and J usage is TRBJ1-2; D is possibly TRBD1 (5 bases). The CDR3 totals 15 residues. The germline CDR1 and CDR2 sequences are MDHEN and SYDVKM. V gave up 2 bases and J gave up 0 bases, with 10 bases separating them. The CDR3 loop reads CASSLGASPNYGYTF. The DNA for the CDR3 is TGTGCCAGCAGTTTAGGGGCTTCCCCTAACTATGGCTACACCTTC.

The chain couples TRBV11-3 to TRBJ1-1, with D unclear. The V gene's germline CDR1 is SGHNT and CDR2 YENEEA. The CDR3 covers 13 residues. V shed 4 bases and J shed 1 base, with 7 bases lying between them. For the CDR3, the DNA is TGTGCCAGCAGCTACGAAGAGAACACTGAAGCTTTCTTT. Translation: CASSYEENTEAFF. The complete variable domain, with remaining parts taken from reference TRBV11-3 and TRBJ1-1, reads EAGVVQSPRYKIIEKKQPVAFWCNPISGHNTLYWYLQNLGQGPELLIRYENEEAVDDSQLPKDRFSAERLKGVDSTLKIQPAELGDSAVYLCASSYEENTEAFFGQGTRLTVV.

The V and J genes are TRBV10-3 and TRBJ2-7; 9 bases agree with TRBD2. This CDR3 spans 14 amino acids. Per the germline V gene, CDR1 is ENHRY and CDR2 is SYGVKD. The V gene end was trimmed by 10 bases and the J gene end by 4 bases; junction bases not matched to a gene: 11. CDR3 residues: CATLGPSGAYEQYF. In DNA, the CDR3 is TGTGCCACACTGGGGCCTAGCGGGGCTTACGAGCAGTACTTC.

In its sample, this clone was seen a few times. This chain links TRBV9 with TRBJ2-1, with TRBD1 matching 8 bases. Germline trimming cut 4 bases from V and 7 bases from J; bases unmatched to any gene: 10. The CDR3 has 15 amino acids. Germline V CDR1 and CDR2: SGDLS, YYNGEE. CDR3 in DNA: TGTGCCAGCAGCTACACGGGGGACAGGCGGAATGAGCAGTTCTTC. Amino acids: CASSYTGDRRNEQFF.

This clone has a handful of counts. The chain couples TRBV5-6 to TRBJ1-3; a possible D gene is TRBD1 (6 bases). This CDR3 region has 15 residues. The V gene's germline CDR1 is SGHDT and CDR2 YYEEEE. The germline V and J ends were trimmed by 3 bases and 0 bases, with 10 bases remaining between them. The CDR3 is CASSWTALSGNTIYF. CDR3 sequence (DNA): TGTGCCAGCAGCTGGACAGCGCTCTCTGGAAACACCATATATTTT. The variable domain in full, completed from reference TRBV5-6 and TRBJ1-3, reads DAGVTQSPTHLIKTRGQQVTLRCSPKSGHDTVSWYQQALGQGPQFIFQYYEEEERQRGNFPDRFSGHQFPNYSSELNVNALLLGDSALYLCASSWTALSGNTIYFGEGSWLTVV.

The chain has TRBV12-5 and TRBJ2-1, with a possible D match to TRBD1 (5 bases). Germline values: CDR1 LGHNT, CDR2 FRNRAP. V lost 6 bases and J 10 bases, leaving 13 bases between the germline ends. The CDR3 covers 12 residues. CDR3 nucleotide sequence: TGTGCTAGTGGATTTGGGGCTCACGAGCAGTTCTTC. Encoded protein: CASGFGAHEQFF.

The chain is built from TRBV13 and TRBJ2-1, with TRBD2 identical over 15 bases. The CDR3 totals 16 residues. J was trimmed by 7 bases and V by 5 bases; bases with no gene match: 6. From germline, CDR1 is PRHDT and CDR2 FYEKMQ (reference sequence). CDR3 DNA sequence: TGTGCCAGCAGCGCAGACGGACTAGCGGGAGGGAATGAGCAGTTCTTC. Translated: CASSADGLAGGNEQFF.

The rearrangement joins TRBV28 to TRBJ1-6, with 9 nucleotides matching TRBD1. The CDR3 is 15 amino acids. The junction had 3 bases not matched to a gene; V was cut back by 4 bases and J by 5 bases. Germline CDR1 and CDR2: MDHEN and SYDVKM. The CDR3 here is CASSSRTGDNSPLHF. The CDR3 nucleotides read TGTGCCAGCAGTTCTCGGACAGGGGATAATTCACCCCTCCACTTT.

This clone was picked up a small number of times. One end of the junction varies from germline; a read error may be responsible. This chain joins TRBV9 and TRBJ2-1, with no clear D. The germline V gene has CDR1 SGDLS and CDR2 YYNGEE. The CDR3 is made up of 12 amino acids. The CDR3 DNA sequence: TGTGCCAGCAGCGTAGGGGTAGCCCGCATGATCTTC. This encodes CASSVGVARMIF. The full variable domain, its missing parts supplied by reference TRBV9 and TRBJ2-1, is DSGVTQTPKHLITATGQRVTLRCSPRSGDLSVYWYQQSLDQGLQFLIQYYNGEERAKGNILERFSAQQFPDLHSELNLSSLELGDSALYFCASSVGVARMIFGPGTRLTVL.

The rearrangement links TRBV2 to TRBJ2-3; D assignment may be TRBD1 or TRBD2 (5 bases each). This CDR3 contains 15 residues. V lost 4 bases and J lost 2, with 13 bases in between. Looked up from germline, CDR1 is SNHLY and CDR2 is FYNNEI. The CDR3 loop is CASSVRGMDTDTQYF. In nucleotides, the CDR3 is TGTGCCAGCAGTGTGAGGGGTATGGACACAGATACGCAGTATTTT.

The chain is built from TRBV9 and TRBJ2-5, with 7 bases aligning to TRBD2. Germline-derived CDR1 and CDR2 are SGDLS and YYNGEE. The CDR3 length is 14 residues. The V segment lost 2 bases and the J segment 5 bases; nucleotides outside the gene matches: 6. CDR3 residues: CASSVREGLETQYF. The CDR3 coding sequence is TGTGCCAGCAGCGTTAGGGAGGGGTTGGAGACCCAGTACTTC.

A single count supports this clone. V usage is TRBV18 and J usage is TRBJ1-5, with 9 bases lining up with TRBD1. The CDR3 extends over 14 amino acids. V gave up 6 bases and J gave up 4 bases; unmatched junction bases: 4. The germline V gene encodes CDR1 KGHSH and CDR2 LQKENI. In nucleotides, the CDR3 is TGTGCCAGCTCGCAGACAGGGGGAAATCAGCCCCAGCATTTT. Its protein product is CASSQTGGNQPQHF.

The rearrangement joins TRBV15 to TRBJ1-1; D perhaps matches TRBD1 (5 bases). CDR1 LNHNV and CDR2 YYDKDF come from the germline V gene (reference sequence). The CDR3 has 14 amino acids. V was trimmed by 2 bases and J by 7 bases, leaving 14 bases between them. This CDR3 reads CATSRKISQGEAFF. The CDR3 coding sequence is TGTGCCACCAGCAGAAAAATTAGTCAGGGTGAAGCTTTCTTT.

A few counts support this clone. V is TRBV4-1 and J is TRBJ1-1, with 8 nucleotides matching TRBD1. CDR1 is MGHRA and CDR2 is YSYEKL in the germline V gene. The J segment lost 7 bases and the V segment lost 5 bases, leaving 9 bases of the junction unmatched. This CDR3 contains 14 residues. The CDR3 here is CASSRDRGAREAFF. CDR3 coding DNA: TGCGCCAGCAGCAGAGACAGGGGCGCCCGTGAAGCTTTCTTT.

This clone was recorded a few times. The rearrangement uses TRBV7-9 and TRBJ2-1, with 10 positions matching TRBD1. Germline V gene lookup returns CDR1 SEHNR and CDR2 FQNEAQ (reference sequence). This CDR3 contains 12 residues. The V and J ends lost 6 bases and 15 bases, in that order; junction bases with no gene match: 8. The CDR3 loop is CASSPSDRGRFF. The DNA for the CDR3 is TGTGCCAGCAGTCCAAGCGACAGGGGGCGGTTCTTC. Complete variable domain (other parts from reference TRBV7-9 and TRBJ2-1): DTGVSQNPRHKITKRGQNVTFRCDPISEHNRLYWYRQTLGQGPEFLTYFQNEAQLEKSRLLSDRFSAERPKGSFSTLEIQRTEQGDSAMYLCASSPSDRGRFFGPGTRLTVL.

Only a few counts were recorded for this clone. The chain has TRBV15 and TRBJ1-3; D perhaps matches TRBD1 (6 bases). Trimming shortened V by 5 bases and J by 0 bases, and 17 bases separated the two germline ends. Germline-derived CDR1 and CDR2 are LNHNV and YYDKDF (reference sequence). This CDR3 is built from 17 residues. Here the CDR3 DNA reads TGTGCCACCAGCGAAGACCCGACAGGCCGCTCTGGAAACACCATATATTTT. Its protein is CATSEDPTGRSGNTIYF.

DNA of the CDR3: TGTGCCAGCACCCCGACAGGTGCAGATACGCAGTATTTT. Amino acid sequence: CASTPTGADTQYF. J is TRBJ2-3 and V is TRBV11-2; D might be TRBD1 (6 bases). Looked up from germline, CDR1 is SGHAT and CDR2 is FQNNGV. The CDR3 is made up of 13 amino acids. Deletions cut 7 bases from V and 4 bases from J, with 12 bases between.

This clone was seen only a few times. V and J are TRBV4-3 and TRBJ2-3; 8 nucleotides agree with TRBD1. This CDR3 contains 15 residues. Germline CDR1 reads LGHNA; CDR2 reads YSLEER. V gave up 5 bases and J gave up 4 bases; unmatched junction bases: 8. The CDR3 here is CASSGRTGISDTQYF. In DNA form, the CDR3 reads TGCGCCAGCAGCGGAAGGACAGGGATTTCAGATACGCAGTATTTT.

This clone has more than one count but fewer than ten. The V and J genes are TRBV4-2 and TRBJ2-1; TRBD2 matches at 7 bases. Unmatched junction bases numbered 4, after V lost 0 bases and J lost 2 bases. Germline CDR1 and CDR2: LGHNA and YNFKEQ. The CDR3 consists of 16 residues. CDR3 residues: CASSQDKGLPYNEQFF. The CDR3, as DNA: TGTGCCAGCAGCCAAGATAAGGGACTACCCTACAATGAGCAGTTCTTC.

In its sample, this clone was seen a few times. The chain couples TRBV9 to TRBJ2-2; 14 bases match TRBD2. The CDR3 covers 16 residues. Germline-derived CDR1 and CDR2 are SGDLS and YYNGEE. J was trimmed by 6 bases and V by 4 bases; bases with no gene match: 5. The CDR3 here is CASSLRTSGRSGELFF. Written as DNA, the CDR3 is TGTGCCAGCAGCCTCAGGACTAGCGGGAGGTCCGGGGAGCTGTTTTTT. Drawing the rest from reference TRBV9 and TRBJ2-2, the complete variable domain is DSGVTQTPKHLITATGQRVTLRCSPRSGDLSVYWYQQSLDQGLQFLIQYYNGEERAKGNILERFSAQQFPDLHSELNLSSLELGDSALYFCASSLRTSGRSGELFFGEGSRLTVL.

The gene calls are TRBV9 and TRBJ1-1, with unresolved D. Deletions cut 0 bases from V and 1 base from J, with 13 bases between. Germline V gene sequence: CDR1 SGDLS, CDR2 YYNGEE. This CDR3 is built from 16 residues. DNA of the CDR3: TGTGCCAGCAGCGTAGACACAAGTACTAGGAACACTGAAGCTTTCTTT. Amino acids: CASSVDTSTRNTEAFF.